This entry features one TCR beta chain sequence. What it binds is unknown. The CDR3 covers 16 residues. The V end lost 4 bases, the J end lost 5 bases, and 20 bases lay between the germline ends. Germline values: CDR1 MDHEN, CDR2 SYDVKM. This entry is derived from a study of CD4 T cells in relation to SARS-CoV-2 and coronaviruses. The protocol was immunoSEQ multiplex PCR, while the TCRdb copy is restricted to in-frame clones and leaves out a portion. The sample records about 47,000 clones, over 70% being singletons. V gene TRBV28 combines with J gene TRBJ2-5, with a possible D match to TRBD1 (6 bases). The sample comprised naive CD4+ T cells from PBMCs, cultured in vitro. Described subset: naive CD4+ T cells isolated by negative enrichment. The sequence came from an adult with COVID-19. CDR3 sequence (DNA): TGTGCCAGCAGTTCTCGCGGCCAGGGGAAAAGGGAGACCCAGTACTTC. Its translation: CASSSRGQGKRETQYF.